The clone carrying this T cell receptor beta chain showed up just a few times. This entry comes from a study of T-cell memory formation after mild COVID-19. CDR1 is LGHNA, CDR2 YSLEER, per germline. This CDR3 is 16 amino acids long. Unmatched junction bases numbered 6, after V lost 0 bases and J lost 4 bases. TCRdb processed the 5' RACE reads anew with MiXCR; each CDR3 protein has one entry. The table has 350,000 to 500,000 distinct CDR3 sequences, 23% seen once. Sequencing was performed on PBMCs or a T cell subset sorted from them (not recorded which). The TCR sequence derives from an adult woman who had mild COVID-19 (a few samples of this study predate the infection). Cell type and time point are not known. This sequence joins TRBV4-3 and TRBJ2-7; 10 bases are a match to TRBD2. CDR3: CASSQESGLAVYEQYF. The CDR3 DNA reads as TGCGCCAGCAGCCAAGAGAGTGGACTAGCGGTTTACGAGCAGTACTTC.